A selection of T cell receptor beta chains follows, all from one sample in a study of OX40 agonist ivuxolimab in advanced cancers. The table came from immunoSEQ multiplex PCR; TCRdb's copy has only in-frame clones and leaves some out. The sample lists approximately 30,000 clones, roughly nine tenths seen once, with more than 0.8% in the top ten. Sequences were derived from CD4+ or CD8+ T cells sorted from blood, sampled in a trial of the OX40 agonist ivuxolimab. Receptors originate from an adult with an advanced solid tumor such as melanoma, head and neck, liver or kidney cancer. CDR3s include the opening cysteine and the closing phenylalanine or tryptophan. A D gene is named only where the DNA matches it firmly. The size entry is marked missing in some rows and otherwise reads once, few, many or a size class.

D gene	V gene	clone size	CDR3 length	J gene	CDR3 protein	CDR3 DNA
NA	TRBV28	NA	15	TRBJ2-1	CASSLGGQGEAEQFF	TGTGCCAGCAGTCTAGGGGGGCAGGGGGAAGCTGAGCAGTTCTTC
NA	TRBV7-2	once	13	TRBJ1-2	CASSLNRVYGYTF	TGTGCCAGCAGCTTGAACAGGGTCTATGGCTACACCTTC
NA	TRBV9	once	13	TRBJ2-5	CASSADGQETQYF	TGTGCCAGCAGCGCCGACGGCCAAGAGACCCAGTACTTC
TRBD2	TRBV10-1	NA	15	TRBJ2-5	CASSALAGVGETQYF	TGCGCCAGCAGTGCACTAGCGGGAGTAGGAGAGACCCAGTACTTC
NA	TRBV29-1	NA	11	TRBJ2-2	CSSLRTGELFF	TGCAGTTCTCTTCGCACCGGGGAGCTGTTTTTT
NA	TRBV5-3	NA	12	TRBJ1-2	CARSLIGGGYTF	TGTGCCAGAAGCTTGATTGGGGGTGGCTACACCTTC
TRBD1	TRBV5-1	NA	16	TRBJ1-4	CASSLAGTGPNEKLFF	TGCGCCAGCAGCTTGGCCGGGACAGGCCCGAATGAAAAACTGTTTTTT
NA	TRBV6-1	NA	15	TRBJ1-3	CASRNRRYSGNTIYF	TGTGCCAGCAGGAACAGGAGGTACTCTGGAAACACCATATATTTT
TRBD1	TRBV2	NA	12	TRBJ1-2	CASSRTGYGYTF	TGTGCCAGCAGCCGGACAGGCTATGGCTACACCTTC
TRBD1	TRBV18	NA	15	TRBJ1-3	CASSRGQSSGNTIYF	TGTGCCAGCTCACGGGGACAGAGCTCTGGAAACACCATATATTTT
TRBD1	TRBV6-1	NA	13	TRBJ2-7	CASRMGQVYEQYF	TGTGCCAGCAGAATGGGACAGGTGTACGAGCAGTACTTC
TRBD1	TRBV15	NA	14	TRBJ2-1	CATSRETGYNEQFF	TGTGCCACCAGCAGGGAGACAGGGTACAATGAGCAGTTCTTC
TRBD1	TRBV11-2	NA	15	TRBJ2-7	CASSFSGTGFPEQYF	TGTGCCAGCAGCTTCTCCGGGACAGGGTTCCCCGAGCAGTACTTC
TRBD1	TRBV27	NA	15	TRBJ1-1	CASSSPGQGTTEAFF	TGTGCCAGCTCCTCCCCGGGACAGGGGACAACTGAAGCTTTCTTT
TRBD1	TRBV18	NA	16	TRBJ1-3	CASSPGQAASGNTIYF	TGTGCCAGCTCACCGGGACAGGCCGCCTCTGGAAACACCATATATTTT
TRBD2	TRBV5-1	few	17	TRBJ2-7	CASSLRLAGEGGYEQYF	TGCGCCAGCAGCTTGAGGTTAGCGGGAGAAGGAGGCTACGAGCAGTACTTC
NA	TRBV11-3	once	16	TRBJ2-2	CASSSTPSKRTGELFF	TGTGCCAGCAGCTCTACACCCTCCAAGCGGACCGGGGAGCTGTTTTTT
NA	TRBV30	NA	16	TRBJ1-2	CAWKGSKGSPAYGYTF	TGTGCCTGGAAGGGGTCTAAGGGGTCCCCCGCCTATGGCTACACCTTC
NA	TRBV6-5	NA	11	TRBJ2-4	CASTQRNIQYF	TGTGCCAGCACCCAACGAAACATTCAGTACTTC
NA	TRBV15	NA	16	TRBJ2-5	CATSRVRGEVQETQYF	TGTGCCACCAGCAGGGTTCGTGGGGAAGTTCAAGAGACCCAGTACTTC
TRBD1	TRBV5-4	NA	13	TRBJ1-1	CASGTGGHTEAFF	TGTGCCAGCGGGACAGGGGGCCACACTGAAGCTTTCTTT
TRBD1	TRBV5-1	NA	15	TRBJ2-1	CASSSGQTDYNEQFF	TGCGCCAGCAGCTCGGGACAGACCGACTACAATGAGCAGTTCTTC
TRBD2	TRBV30	NA	15	TRBJ2-3	CAWSPKRGGTDTQYF	TGTGCCTGGAGTCCCAAGCGGGGGGGAACAGATACGCAGTATTTT
NA	TRBV30	NA	13	TRBJ1-5	CAWSREGDQPQHF	TGTGCCTGGAGCAGAGAGGGAGATCAGCCCCAGCATTTT
NA	TRBV7-3	NA	13	TRBJ2-1	CASSSSGRSSQFF	TGTGCCAGCAGCTCCTCCGGGAGATCTAGCCAGTTCTTC
TRBD1	TRBV7-2	NA	16	TRBJ2-5	CASSGRTGSSGETQYF	TGTGCCAGCAGCGGCCGGACAGGGTCGTCCGGGGAGACCCAGTACTTC
TRBD1	TRBV5-1	NA	15	TRBJ1-6	CASSPPDRRNSPLHF	TGCGCCAGCAGCCCCCCGGACAGGCGTAATTCACCCCTCCACTTT
TRBD2	TRBV6-1	NA	14	TRBJ2-6	CASSGGFGANVLTF	TGTGCCAGCTCGGGAGGGTTCGGGGCCAACGTCCTGACTTTC
TRBD2	TRBV14	NA	14	TRBJ2-7	CASRASGRINEQYF	TGTGCCAGCAGGGCTAGCGGGAGGATTAACGAGCAGTACTTC
NA	TRBV18	NA	13	TRBJ1-1	CASSPLENTEAFF	TGTGCCAGCTCACCCCTTGAGAACACTGAAGCTTTCTTT
NA	TRBV9	NA	12	TRBJ1-4	CASSGPGEKLFF	TGTGCCAGCAGCGGCCCAGGGGAAAAACTGTTTTTT
NA	TRBV5-5	NA	13	TRBJ1-2	CASSATLNYGYTF	TGTGCCAGCAGCGCTACACTTAACTATGGCTACACCTTC
NA	TRBV7-3	NA	13	TRBJ1-2	CASSLGQGLGYTF	TGTGCCAGCAGCTTAGGGCAGGGACTTGGCTACACCTTC
TRBD1	TRBV12-5	NA	16	TRBJ2-7	CASGLFLGQGRYEQYF	TGTGCTAGTGGTTTATTCCTTGGACAGGGACGCTACGAGCAGTACTTC
NA	TRBV28	NA	12	TRBJ2-7	CASSLITGEQYF	TGTGCCAGCAGTTTAATCACTGGCGAGCAGTACTTC
NA	TRBV28	NA	17	TRBJ2-7	CASSPSGWQDFFLEQYF	TGTGCCAGCAGCCCCTCCGGGTGGCAGGACTTCTTTCTCGAGCAGTACTTC
NA	TRBV6-1	once	13	TRBJ2-3	CASSARLGDTQYF	TGTGCCAGCAGCGCCCGGCTGGGAGATACGCAGTATTTT
TRBD1	TRBV27	once	16	TRBJ1-3	CASSSQGTASGNTIYF	TGTGCCAGCAGCTCCCAGGGGACAGCCTCTGGAAACACCATATATTTT
NA	TRBV23-1	once	16	TRBJ2-2	CASSQWTEKGTGELFF	TGCGCCAGCAGTCAATGGACGGAGAAGGGGACCGGGGAGCTGTTTTTT
TRBD1	TRBV12-5	NA	17	TRBJ2-7	CASGRGNRGQRAGEQYF	TGTGCTAGTGGCCGGGGCAACAGGGGGCAGAGGGCGGGAGAGCAGTACTTC
TRBD1	TRBV9	once	17	TRBJ2-1	CASSVGGPTGGGNEQFF	TGTGCCAGCAGCGTTGGGGGCCCGACAGGGGGTGGAAATGAGCAGTTCTTC
NA	TRBV6-1	NA	16	TRBJ2-5	CASSGGRLGFGETQYF	TGTGCCAGCAGTGGGGGCCGCTTAGGTTTTGGAGAGACCCAGTACTTC
NA	TRBV15	NA	15	TRBJ2-2	CATSFRTVNTGELFF	TGTGCCACCAGCTTCAGGACAGTGAACACCGGGGAGCTGTTTTTT
TRBD1	TRBV28	NA	15	TRBJ2-7	CASSRPSTGPGEQYF	TGTGCCAGCAGCCGACCATCGACAGGGCCCGGCGAGCAGTACTTC
NA	TRBV4-3	NA	15	TRBJ2-7	CASSQLAESSYEQYF	TGCGCCAGCAGCCAGTTAGCGGAGAGCTCCTACGAGCAGTACTTC
NA	TRBV5-1	NA	11	TRBJ1-4	CASSGGAKLFF	TGCGCCAGCAGCGGGGGCGCAAAACTGTTTTTT
TRBD1	TRBV9	NA	14	TRBJ1-3	CASNRGRAGNTIYF	TGTGCCAGTAACAGGGGGCGCGCTGGAAACACCATATATTTT
TRBD2	TRBV9	NA	16	TRBJ2-3	CASSVDGGGVADTQYF	TGTGCCAGCAGCGTAGACGGGGGAGGGGTGGCAGATACGCAGTATTTT
NA	TRBV11-1	NA	15	TRBJ2-3	CASFGGTESTDTQYF	TGTGCCAGCTTCGGGGGGACAGAGAGCACAGATACGCAGTATTTT
TRBD2	TRBV5-1	NA	16	TRBJ2-2	CASSSYAGGATGELFF	TGCGCCAGCAGCTCGTATGCGGGGGGGGCCACCGGGGAGCTGTTTTTT
NA	TRBV1	NA	14	TRBJ2-7	CTSSLPRRGYEQYF	TGCACCAGCAGCCTTCCCCGGAGGGGTTACGAGCAGTACTTC
NA	TRBV6-1	NA	11	TRBJ1-2	CASSQGYGYTF	TGTGCCAGCAGCCAGGGCTATGGCTACACCTTC